This TCR beta chain was profiled in a study of beta chain features in type 1 diabetes. TCRB transcripts that were expressed got sequenced, as all of the isolated RNA had been reverse transcribed. TCRdb keeps only in-frame clones here, not all; method: immunoSEQ multiplex PCR. Among roughly 230,000 clones, 11% were seen once, and the ten largest hold over 0.015%. This clone was seen a handful of times. Its antigen remains unknown. Trimming removed 3 bases from V and 12 bases from J; junction bases left unmatched: 10. This CDR3 is 13 amino acids long. Germline V CDR1 and CDR2: SGHRS, YFSETQ. Overall study results and limits: TCRB rearrangement may or may not be influenced by HLA type; here this remained unresolved. There was a moderate but significant shortening of TCRB CDR3s in all four CD4+ subsets of Type 1 diabetes patients.

The V gene is TRBV5-1, the J gene TRBJ2-3; 7 nucleotides line up with TRBD2. Sequencing was done on a sample of naive CD4+ T cells from blood. This clonotype was sampled from a man under 40 with type 1 diabetes. DNA for the CDR3: TGCGCCAGCAGCTCCGGAAGCGGGGAAAGCCAGTATTTT. Protein sequence: CASSSGSGESQYF.